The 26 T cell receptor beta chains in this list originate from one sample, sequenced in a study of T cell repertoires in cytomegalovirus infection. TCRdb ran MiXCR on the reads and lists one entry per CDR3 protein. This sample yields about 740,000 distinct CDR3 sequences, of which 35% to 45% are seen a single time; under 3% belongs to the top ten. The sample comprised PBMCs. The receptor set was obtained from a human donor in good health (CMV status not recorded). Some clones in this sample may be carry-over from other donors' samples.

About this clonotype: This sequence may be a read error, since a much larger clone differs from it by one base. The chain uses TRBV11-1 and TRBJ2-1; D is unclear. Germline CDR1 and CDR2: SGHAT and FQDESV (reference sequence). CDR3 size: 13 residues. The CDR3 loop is CDSSLVHDNEQFF. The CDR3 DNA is TGTGACAGCAGCTTAGTTCATGACAATGAGCAGTTCTTC.

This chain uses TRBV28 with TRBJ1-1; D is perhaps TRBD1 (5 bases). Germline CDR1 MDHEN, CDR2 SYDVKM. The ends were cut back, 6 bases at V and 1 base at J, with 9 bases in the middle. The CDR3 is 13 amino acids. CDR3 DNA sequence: TGTGCCAGCAGGAGGGACCCGAACACTGAAGCTTTCTTT. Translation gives CASRRDPNTEAFF.

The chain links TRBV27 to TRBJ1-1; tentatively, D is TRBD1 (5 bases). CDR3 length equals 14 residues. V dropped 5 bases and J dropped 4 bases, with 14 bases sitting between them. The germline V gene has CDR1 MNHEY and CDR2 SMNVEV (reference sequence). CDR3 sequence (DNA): TGTGCCAGCAGTCGTAGACAGAGGGCCACTGAAGCTTTCTTT. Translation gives CASSRRQRATEAFF.

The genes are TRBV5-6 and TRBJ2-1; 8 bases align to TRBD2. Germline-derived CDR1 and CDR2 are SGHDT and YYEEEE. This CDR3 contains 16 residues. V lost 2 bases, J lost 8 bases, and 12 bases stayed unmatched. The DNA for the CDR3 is TGTGCCAGCAGCTTTGATCGGGGGGGGGGTATCGATGAGCAGTTCTTC. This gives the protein CASSFDRGGGIDEQFF.

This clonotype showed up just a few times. The CDR3, as DNA: TGTGCCAGCAGCTTAGGTGGGCTGCCCTACGAGCAGTACTTC. Amino acid sequence: CASSLGGLPYEQYF. The chain links TRBV7-2 to TRBJ2-7; D gene uncertain. Germline assignment: CDR1 SGHTA and CDR2 FQGNSA. Trimming removed 1 base at V and 2 bases at J, with 9 bases between. This CDR3 region has 14 residues.

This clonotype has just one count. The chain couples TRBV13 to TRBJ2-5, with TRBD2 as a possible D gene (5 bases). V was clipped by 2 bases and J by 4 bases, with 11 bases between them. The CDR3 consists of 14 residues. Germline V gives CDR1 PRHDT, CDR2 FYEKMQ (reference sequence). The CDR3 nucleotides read TGTGCCAGCAGCTTAAGTAGCGAGGGAGAGACCCAGTACTTC. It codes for CASSLSSEGETQYF.

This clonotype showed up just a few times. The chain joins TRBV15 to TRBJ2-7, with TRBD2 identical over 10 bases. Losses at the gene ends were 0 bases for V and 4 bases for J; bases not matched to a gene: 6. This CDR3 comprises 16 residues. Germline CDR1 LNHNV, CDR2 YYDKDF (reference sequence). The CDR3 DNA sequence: TGTGCCACCAGCAGAGATCTAGCGGGAGCTCGGTACGAGCAGTACTTC. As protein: CATSRDLAGARYEQYF.

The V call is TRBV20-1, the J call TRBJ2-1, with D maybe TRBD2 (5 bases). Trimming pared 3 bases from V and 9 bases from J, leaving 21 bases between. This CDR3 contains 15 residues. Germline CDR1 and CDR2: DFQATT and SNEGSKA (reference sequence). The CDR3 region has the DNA TGCAGTGCTAGGGGAGCACAGCGAAGTGGTGGTGAGCAGTTCTTC. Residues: CSARGAQRSGGEQFF.

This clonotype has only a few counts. This chain's CDR3 is CASRRDYPNEQYF. The CDR3 DNA sequence: TGTGCCAGCAGACGGGACTATCCTAACGAGCAGTACTTC. This rearrangement joins TRBV28 to TRBJ2-7; TRBD2 aligns across 7 bases. After removal of 6 bases from V and 5 bases from J, the junction contained 7 bases not matched to a gene. CDR1 and CDR2 (germline): MDHEN, SYDVKM. The CDR3 runs to 13 residues.

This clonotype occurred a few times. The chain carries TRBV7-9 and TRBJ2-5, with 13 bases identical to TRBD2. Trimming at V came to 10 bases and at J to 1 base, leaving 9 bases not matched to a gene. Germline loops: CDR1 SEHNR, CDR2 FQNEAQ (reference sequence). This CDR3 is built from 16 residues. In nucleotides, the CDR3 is TGTGCCATAGGACTAGCGGGAGAGTTGATCCAAGAGACCCAGTACTTC. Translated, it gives CAIGLAGELIQETQYF.

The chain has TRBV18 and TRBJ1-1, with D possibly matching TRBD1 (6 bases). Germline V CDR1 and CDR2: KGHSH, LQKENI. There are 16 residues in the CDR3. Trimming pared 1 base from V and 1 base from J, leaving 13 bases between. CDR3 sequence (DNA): TGTGCCAGCTCACCACAAAATGGACAGACGAACACTGAAGCTTTCTTT. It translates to CASSPQNGQTNTEAFF.

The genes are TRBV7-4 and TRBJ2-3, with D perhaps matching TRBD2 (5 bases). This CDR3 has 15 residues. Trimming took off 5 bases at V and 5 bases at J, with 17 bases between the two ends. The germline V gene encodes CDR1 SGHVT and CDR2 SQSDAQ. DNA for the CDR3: TGTGCCAGCAGCACCGTCCCTAGCTTACTAGATACGCAGTATTTT. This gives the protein CASSTVPSLLDTQYF.

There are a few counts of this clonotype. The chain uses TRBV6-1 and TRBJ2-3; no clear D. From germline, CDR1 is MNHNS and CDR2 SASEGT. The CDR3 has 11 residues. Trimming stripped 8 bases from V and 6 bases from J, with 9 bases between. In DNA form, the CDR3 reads TGTGCCAGCGTTGAGGTTGATACGCAGTATTTT. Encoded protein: CASVEVDTQYF.

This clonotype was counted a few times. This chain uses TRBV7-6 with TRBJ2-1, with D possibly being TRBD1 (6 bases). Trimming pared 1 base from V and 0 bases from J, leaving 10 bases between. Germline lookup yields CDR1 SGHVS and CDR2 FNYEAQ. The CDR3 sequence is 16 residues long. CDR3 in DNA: TGTGCCAGCAGCTTAGACAGGGCCAGCTCCTACAATGAGCAGTTCTTC. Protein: CASSLDRASSYNEQFF.

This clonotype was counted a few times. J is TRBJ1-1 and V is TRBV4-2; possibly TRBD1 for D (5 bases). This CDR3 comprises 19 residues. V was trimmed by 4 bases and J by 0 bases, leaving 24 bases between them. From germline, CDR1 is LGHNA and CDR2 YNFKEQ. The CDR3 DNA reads TGTGCCAGCAGCCCGGTCCGACCCCGGGACGGCAAATTGAACACTGAAGCTTTCTTT. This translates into CASSPVRPRDGKLNTEAFF.

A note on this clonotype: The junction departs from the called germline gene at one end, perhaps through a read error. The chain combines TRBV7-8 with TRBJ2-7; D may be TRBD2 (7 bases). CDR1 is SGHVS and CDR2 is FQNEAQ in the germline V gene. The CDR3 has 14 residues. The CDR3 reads CASSLERGANEQYF. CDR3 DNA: TGTGCCAGCAGTTTAGAACGGGGGGCAAATGAGCAGTACTTC.

CDR3 sequence (DNA): TGTGCCACCCGAATCCAGGGGAGGTATGGCTACACCTTC. It specifies CATRIQGRYGYTF. J is TRBJ1-2 and V is TRBV7-2, with a possible D match to TRBD1 (6 bases). CDR1 and CDR2 (germline): SGHTA, FQGNSA. Trimming removed 10 bases at V and 5 bases at J, with 17 bases between. The CDR3 is 13 residues long.

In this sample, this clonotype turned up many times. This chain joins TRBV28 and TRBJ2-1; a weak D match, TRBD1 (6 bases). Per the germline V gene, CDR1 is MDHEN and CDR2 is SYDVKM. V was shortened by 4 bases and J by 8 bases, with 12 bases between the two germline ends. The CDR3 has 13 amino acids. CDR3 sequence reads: CASSSTGMDEQFF. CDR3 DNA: TGTGCCAGCAGTTCGACAGGTATGGATGAGCAGTTCTTC.

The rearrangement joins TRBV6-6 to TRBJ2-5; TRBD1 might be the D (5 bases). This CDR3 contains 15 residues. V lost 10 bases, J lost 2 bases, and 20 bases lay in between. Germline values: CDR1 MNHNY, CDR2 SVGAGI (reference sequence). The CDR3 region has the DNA TGTGCCACCAAAACCTTTGGACACATACAAGAGACCCAGTACTTC. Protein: CATKTFGHIQETQYF.

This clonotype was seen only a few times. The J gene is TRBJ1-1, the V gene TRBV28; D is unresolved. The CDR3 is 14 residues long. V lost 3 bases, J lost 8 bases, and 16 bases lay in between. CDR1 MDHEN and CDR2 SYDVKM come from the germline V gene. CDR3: CASSLTRTDKEAFF. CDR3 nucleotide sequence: TGTGCCAGCAGTTTGACCAGGACCGATAAGGAAGCTTTCTTT.

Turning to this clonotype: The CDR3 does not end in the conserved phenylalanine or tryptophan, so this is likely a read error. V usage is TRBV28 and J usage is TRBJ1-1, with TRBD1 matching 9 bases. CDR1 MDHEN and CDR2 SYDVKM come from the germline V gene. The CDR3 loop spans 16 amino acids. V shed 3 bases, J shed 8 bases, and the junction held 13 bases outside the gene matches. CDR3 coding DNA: TGTGCCAGCAGTTTTACGGGACAGGGCGACAGTTTGGAAGCTTTCTGT. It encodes CASSFTGQGDSLEAFC.

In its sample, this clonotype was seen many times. CDR3: CASSLQGTEQFF. CDR3 nucleotides: TGTGCCAGCAGTTTACAGGGCACTGAGCAGTTCTTC. The V gene is TRBV12-3 or TRBV12-4, the J gene TRBJ2-1; TRBD1 is a possible D gene (5 bases). Trimming left V 2 bases short and J 9 bases short, with 8 bases between. The CDR3 runs 12 residues.

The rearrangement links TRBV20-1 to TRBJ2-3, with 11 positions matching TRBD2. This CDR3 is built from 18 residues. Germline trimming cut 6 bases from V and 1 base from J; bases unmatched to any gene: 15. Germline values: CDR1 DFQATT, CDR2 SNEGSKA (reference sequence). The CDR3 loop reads CSAHAGTSGSRGTDTQYF. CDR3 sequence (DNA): TGCAGTGCCCATGCCGGGACTAGCGGCTCGCGGGGCACAGATACGCAGTATTTT.

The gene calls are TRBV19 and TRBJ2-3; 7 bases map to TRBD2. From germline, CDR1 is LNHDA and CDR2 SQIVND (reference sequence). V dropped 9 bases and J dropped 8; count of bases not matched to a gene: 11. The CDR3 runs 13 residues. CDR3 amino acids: CASREGRGGTQYF. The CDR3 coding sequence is TGTGCCAGCAGGGAGGGCCGCGGCGGTACGCAGTATTTT.

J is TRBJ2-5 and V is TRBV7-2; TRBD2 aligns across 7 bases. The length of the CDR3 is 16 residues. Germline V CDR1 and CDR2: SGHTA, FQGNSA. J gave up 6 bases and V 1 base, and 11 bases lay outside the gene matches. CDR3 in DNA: TGTGCCAGCAGCTTAGTACGATTCGGGACTACACAGACCCAGTACTTC. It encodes CASSLVRFGTTQTQYF.

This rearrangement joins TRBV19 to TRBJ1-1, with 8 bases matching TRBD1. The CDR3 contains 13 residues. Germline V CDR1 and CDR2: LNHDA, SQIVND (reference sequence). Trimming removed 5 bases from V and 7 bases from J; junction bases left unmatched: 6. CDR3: CASSGLTGVEAFF. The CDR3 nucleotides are TGTGCCAGTAGTGGCCTGACAGGGGTTGAAGCTTTCTTT.